This T cell receptor beta chain derives from a study of blood T cell repertoires in COVID-19. Study context: The United States, Italy and Spain were the sources of the acute and convalescent COVID-19 samples.

In the original workflow: It was from reference gene primer amplification that nucleated cell counts were estimated. The repertoire was sequenced with immunoSEQ multiplex PCR; TCRdb's copy has only in-frame clones and lacks some. D and trimming come from the DNA, and the V and J calls and clone size come from that table. Here the sample spans 40,000 to 60,000 clones, around 85% being singletons. Between the trimmed V and J ends, which lost 0 bases and 3 bases, there was a span of 12 bases. The CDR3 has 15 amino acids. Germline V gene data show CDR1 as SGDLS and CDR2 as YYNGEE. Sequenced input: peripheral blood. The chain combines TRBV9 with TRBJ1-1; no firm D call. The TCR comes from an older woman with acute or convalescent COVID-19. The DNA of the CDR3 is TGTGCCAGCAGCGTAGGAGGGATGAGCGACACTGAAGCTTTCTTT. This codes for CASSVGGMSDTEAFF.